This entry lists 24 T cell receptor beta chains sequenced from one sample in a study of Graves' ophthalmopathy and Graves' hyperthyroidism. Using RNA transcripts, the TCR beta CDR3 regions were amplified. The workflow started with a first-round RT-PCR run with HTBI primers and then moved on to a second-round multiplex PCR. Using its own MiXCR run on the multiplex PCR reads, TCRdb lists one record per CDR3 protein. The sample holds 450,000 to 600,000 distinct CDR3 sequences, roughly 40% seen once. Specimen: peripheral blood or thyroid tissue (not recorded which). The receptors shown here come from an adult man with Graves' hyperthyroidism.

This clonotype was seen many times. The gene calls are TRBV20-1 and TRBJ2-7; TRBD2 matches at 15 bases. Germline loops: CDR1 DFQATT, CDR2 SNEGSKA (reference sequence). The CDR3 runs to 19 residues. The J segment lost 4 bases and the V segment lost 0 bases, leaving 13 bases of the junction unmatched. The CDR3 DNA follows: TGCAGTGCTAGAGATCTCAGCGGACTAGCGGGAGGGCTGGGGTACGAGCAGTACTTC. Translated, it gives CSARDLSGLAGGLGYEQYF.

There are a few counts of this clonotype. The V gene is TRBV28, the J gene TRBJ2-5; possibly TRBD1 or TRBD2 for D (5 bases each). This CDR3 has 14 residues. The V end lost 5 bases, the J end lost 6 bases, and 16 bases lay between the germline ends. CDR1 is MDHEN and CDR2 is SYDVKM in the germline V gene. The CDR3 bases are TGTGCCAGCAGTATAGGTGGGGGTCGGAAGACCCAGTACTTC. The encoded protein is CASSIGGGRKTQYF. Full variable domain (missing parts from reference TRBV28 and TRBJ2-5): DVKVTQSSRYLVKRTGEKVFLECVQDMDHENMFWYRQDPGLGLRLIYFSYDVKMKEKGDIPEGYSVSREKKERFSLILESASTNQTSMYLCASSIGGGRKTQYFGPGTRLLVL.

With regard to this clonotype: The junction differs from germline at one of its ends, possibly a read error. The rearrangement links TRBV7-9 to TRBJ2-5; TRBD2 matches at 8 bases. In germline, CDR1 is SEHNR, CDR2 FQNEAQ (reference sequence). The CDR3 is made up of 15 amino acids. CDR3 residues: CAGSWGLGVAETQYF. CDR3 coding DNA: TGTGCCGGCAGCTGGGGACTAGGAGTAGCTGAGACCCAGTACTTC. The complete variable domain, with remaining parts taken from reference TRBV7-9 and TRBJ2-5, reads DTGVSQNPRHKITKRGQNVTFRCDPISEHNRLYWYRQTLGQGPEFLTYFQNEAQLEKSRLLSDRFSAERPKGSFSTLEIQRTEQGDSAMYLCAGSWGLGVAETQYFGPGTRLLVL.

This clonotype has more than one count but fewer than ten. V usage is TRBV7-2 and J usage is TRBJ1-1, with D perhaps TRBD1 (6 bases). V gave up 4 bases and J gave up 7 bases, with 7 bases separating them. The CDR3 runs 11 residues. Germline values: CDR1 SGHTA, CDR2 FQGNSA. The DNA of the CDR3 is TGTGCCAGCAGCTGGACAGATGAAGCTTTCTTT. Its protein product is CASSWTDEAFF.

This clonotype was seen ten or more times. This chain links TRBV19 with TRBJ1-1; perhaps TRBD1 as D (6 bases). The CDR3 covers 14 residues. Trimming removed 4 bases at V and 6 bases at J, with 15 bases between. The germline V gene encodes CDR1 LNHDA and CDR2 SQIVND (reference sequence). CDR3 loop: CASSSNWGAAEAFF. CDR3 DNA: TGTGCCAGTAGTAGTAATTGGGGGGCAGCTGAAGCTTTCTTT.

As concerns this clonotype: At one end, the junction sequence differs from germline, possibly due to a read error. The chain joins TRBV5-1 to TRBJ2-7; no reliable D call. Germline CDR1 is SGHRS and CDR2 is YFSETQ. The CDR3 extends over 12 amino acids. In DNA, the CDR3 is TGCGCCAGCCCCGTGAGCTCCTACGAGCAGTGCTTC. Protein product: CASPVSSYEQCF.

This clonotype was seen repeatedly, ten times or more. This chain joins TRBV5-1 and TRBJ2-2; no clear D. Trimming took 2 bases from V and 7 from J, leaving 15 bases between them. Germline values: CDR1 SGHRS, CDR2 YFSETQ. CDR3 length: 15 residues. CDR3 DNA sequence: TGCGCCAGCAGCTTCATGACCAGCCGAGGCGGGGAGCTGTTTTTT. Its translation: CASSFMTSRGGELFF.

V and J are TRBV24-1 and TRBJ2-1; TRBD1 matches at 9 bases. The germline gives CDR1 KGHDR, CDR2 SFDVKD. J gave up 5 bases and V 3 bases, and 7 bases lay outside the gene matches. CDR3 size: 16 residues. CDR3: CATSDASGQGDNEQFF. CDR3 coding DNA: TGTGCCACCAGTGATGCGTCGGGACAGGGAGACAATGAGCAGTTCTTC.

This clonotype has just a few counts. V is TRBV24-1 and J is TRBJ2-3; a possible D gene is TRBD1 (6 bases). With 5 bases removed from V and 0 bases from J, the gap between germline ends came to 11 bases. CDR3 length: 15 residues. The germline gives CDR1 KGHDR, CDR2 SFDVKD. DNA of the CDR3: TGTGCCACCAGTGCCCAGGGGCTCAGCACAGATACGCAGTATTTT. This sequence encodes CATSAQGLSTDTQYF.

This clonotype occurred many times. One end of the junction fails to match germline, which may point to a read error. The gene calls are TRBV7-6 and TRBJ1-4, with TRBD1 matching over 8 bases. The CDR3 sequence is 18 residues long. Germline CDR1 is SGHVS and CDR2 is FNYEAQ. The CDR3 DNA reads TGTGCCAGCAGCTCCCGCTCGGGGGGGACAGGAACTGATGAAAAACTGTTTTTT. Amino acids: CASSSRSGGTGTDEKLFF.

This clonotype has ten or more counts. The V gene is TRBV2, the J gene TRBJ1-5; tentatively, D is TRBD1 (5 bases). The CDR3 consists of 14 residues. The germline V and J ends were trimmed by 4 bases and 7 bases, with 14 bases remaining between them. From germline, CDR1 is SNHLY and CDR2 FYNNEI. As DNA, the CDR3 is TGTGCCAGCAGTGGGGACGAGGGCCGGCAGCCCCAGCATTTT. Translated, it gives CASSGDEGRQPQHF.

To note about this clonotype: One end of the junction varies from germline; a read error may be responsible. The chain couples TRBV30 to TRBJ2-5; 9 nucleotides line up with TRBD2. CDR1 and CDR2 from the germline V gene are GTSNPN and SVGIG (reference sequence). This CDR3 has 12 amino acids. In DNA, the CDR3 is TGTGCCTGGGAGCGGGGGGTAGAGACCCAGCACTTC. Encoded protein: CAWERGVETQHF. Full variable domain (rest looked up from reference TRBV30 and TRBJ2-5): SQTIHQWPATLVQPVGSPLSLECTVEGTSNPNLYWYRQAAGRGLQLLFYSVGIGQISSEVPQNLSASRPQDRQFILSSKKLLLSDSGFYLCAWERGVETQHFGPGTRLLVL.

V usage is TRBV7-9 and J usage is TRBJ1-2; TRBD1 is a possible D gene (5 bases). This CDR3 is 15 amino acids long. V lost 5 bases to trimming and J lost 4 bases, with 17 bases between them. Germline CDR1 SEHNR, CDR2 FQNEAQ (reference sequence). CDR3 nucleotide sequence: TGTGCCAGCAGCCTCCAACAGCCTGGGGCCTATGGCTACACCTTC. This encodes CASSLQQPGAYGYTF.

Note on this clonotype: With a much larger clone just one base away, this may be a read error. The V and J genes are TRBV12-3 or TRBV12-4 and TRBJ1-5; 8 bases are a match to TRBD1. Trimming removed 6 bases from V and 0 bases from J; junction bases left unmatched: 4. This CDR3 has 15 residues. For the CDR3, the DNA is TGTGCCAGCAGCCGGGGACAGGATAGCAATCAGCCCCAGCATTTT. Residues: CASSRGQDSNQPQHF.

A few counts support this clonotype. A much larger clone sits a single nucleotide away, making a read error possible. This CDR3 reads CASSFGGGRNQPQHF. The DNA of the CDR3 is TGTGCCAGCAGCTTTGGGGGGGGCAGGAATCAGCCCCAGCATTTT. The chain employs TRBV7-2 and TRBJ1-5, with D tentatively TRBD1 (6 bases). The germline V gene has CDR1 SGHTA and CDR2 FQGNSA. Trimming shortened V by 3 bases and J by 4 bases, and 13 bases separated the two germline ends. This CDR3 region has 15 residues.

This clonotype was detected many times. The rearrangement uses TRBV19 and TRBJ1-6, with 7 bases identical to TRBD1. This CDR3 has 15 amino acids. Per germline, CDR1 LNHDA and CDR2 SQIVND (reference sequence). Trimming at V came to 5 bases and at J to 10 bases, leaving 11 bases not matched to a gene. CDR3: CASSRDSPTYSPLHF. CDR3 DNA sequence: TGTGCCAGTAGTCGGGACAGTCCTACCTACTCACCCCTCCACTTT.

This clonotype appeared a few times. In nucleotides, the CDR3 is TGTGCCAGCAGTGATCAGGGCCGGGTCGCCTTCTACGAGCAGTACTTC. Its translation is CASSDQGRVAFYEQYF. The chain uses TRBV6-1 and TRBJ2-7; D is perhaps TRBD1 (5 bases). Germline CDR1 is MNHNS and CDR2 is SASEGT. The CDR3 has 16 residues. V was clipped by 3 bases and J by 3 bases, with 18 bases between them.

In DNA, the CDR3 is TGTGCCACCTCGGGTACTGGAAACACCGGGGAGCTGTTTTTT. Amino acid sequence: CATSGTGNTGELFF. The chain recombines TRBV15 with TRBJ2-2; D is undetermined. The CDR3 sequence is 14 residues long. Trimming removed 8 bases from V and 2 bases from J, with 12 bases in between. The germline V gene encodes CDR1 LNHNV and CDR2 YYDKDF (reference sequence).

The rearrangement links TRBV29-1 to TRBJ2-7, with D unclear. The end of the DNA aligns better with TRBJ2-1, so the J call may be wrong. CDR1 and CDR2 from the germline V gene are SQVTM and ANQGSEA. This CDR3 has 13 amino acids. CDR3 region: CSVGLADYNEQFF. The CDR3 DNA follows: TGCAGCGTGGGGTTGGCAGACTACAATGAGCAGTTCTTC.

V and J are TRBV29-1 and TRBJ2-1; 7 positions agree with TRBD2. The junction had 15 bases not matched to a gene; V was cut back by 3 bases and J by 1 base. From germline, CDR1 is SQVTM and CDR2 ANQGSEA. This CDR3 contains 18 residues. This CDR3 is CSVDVRTAGAGSYNEQFF. Written as DNA, the CDR3 is TGCAGCGTTGATGTCAGGACGGCGGGAGCGGGATCCTACAATGAGCAGTTCTTC.

V and J are TRBV19 and TRBJ2-5; D not certain. The CDR3 has 14 residues. The germline gives CDR1 LNHDA, CDR2 SQIVND (reference sequence). Trimming removed 1 base from V and 2 bases from J, with 8 bases in between. The CDR3 is CASSIVGQQETQYF. The CDR3 DNA reads as TGTGCCAGTAGTATAGTGGGTCAACAAGAGACCCAGTACTTC.

This clonotype was counted ten times or more. The V call is TRBV11-2, the J call TRBJ2-7, with TRBD2 as a possible D gene (6 bases). This CDR3 is built from 17 residues. CDR1 and CDR2 (germline): SGHAT, FQNNGV. V was pared by 4 bases and J by 2 bases, with 21 bases between. The CDR3 protein is CASSSLSGGVLPYEQYF. Here the CDR3 DNA reads TGTGCCAGCAGCTCTCTCTCCGGCGGGGTATTGCCCTACGAGCAGTACTTC.

This clonotype was observed many times. The rearrangement links TRBV28 to TRBJ2-7; D is possibly TRBD2 (6 bases). V lost 4 bases and J 4 bases, leaving 17 bases between the germline ends. Germline values: CDR1 MDHEN, CDR2 SYDVKM. This CDR3 has 15 residues. The CDR3 is CASSSRTTRTYEQYF. The CDR3 coding sequence is TGTGCCAGCAGTTCCCGTACGACTAGGACATACGAGCAGTACTTC. Complete variable domain (other parts from reference TRBV28 and TRBJ2-7): DVKVTQSSRYLVKRTGEKVFLECVQDMDHENMFWYRQDPGLGLRLIYFSYDVKMKEKGDIPEGYSVSREKKERFSLILESASTNQTSMYLCASSSRTTRTYEQYFGPGTRLTVT.

This clonotype has a handful of counts. The CDR3 DNA is TGTGCCAGCAGTTACTTGTCGTCAGGATACCATAGCAATCAGCCCCAGCATTTT. Its translation is CASSYLSSGYHSNQPQHF. The chain joins TRBV6-5 to TRBJ1-5; D not certain. The CDR3 spans 18 residues. Germline values: CDR1 MNHEY, CDR2 SVGAGI. Trimming pared 1 base from V and 0 bases from J, leaving 16 bases between.